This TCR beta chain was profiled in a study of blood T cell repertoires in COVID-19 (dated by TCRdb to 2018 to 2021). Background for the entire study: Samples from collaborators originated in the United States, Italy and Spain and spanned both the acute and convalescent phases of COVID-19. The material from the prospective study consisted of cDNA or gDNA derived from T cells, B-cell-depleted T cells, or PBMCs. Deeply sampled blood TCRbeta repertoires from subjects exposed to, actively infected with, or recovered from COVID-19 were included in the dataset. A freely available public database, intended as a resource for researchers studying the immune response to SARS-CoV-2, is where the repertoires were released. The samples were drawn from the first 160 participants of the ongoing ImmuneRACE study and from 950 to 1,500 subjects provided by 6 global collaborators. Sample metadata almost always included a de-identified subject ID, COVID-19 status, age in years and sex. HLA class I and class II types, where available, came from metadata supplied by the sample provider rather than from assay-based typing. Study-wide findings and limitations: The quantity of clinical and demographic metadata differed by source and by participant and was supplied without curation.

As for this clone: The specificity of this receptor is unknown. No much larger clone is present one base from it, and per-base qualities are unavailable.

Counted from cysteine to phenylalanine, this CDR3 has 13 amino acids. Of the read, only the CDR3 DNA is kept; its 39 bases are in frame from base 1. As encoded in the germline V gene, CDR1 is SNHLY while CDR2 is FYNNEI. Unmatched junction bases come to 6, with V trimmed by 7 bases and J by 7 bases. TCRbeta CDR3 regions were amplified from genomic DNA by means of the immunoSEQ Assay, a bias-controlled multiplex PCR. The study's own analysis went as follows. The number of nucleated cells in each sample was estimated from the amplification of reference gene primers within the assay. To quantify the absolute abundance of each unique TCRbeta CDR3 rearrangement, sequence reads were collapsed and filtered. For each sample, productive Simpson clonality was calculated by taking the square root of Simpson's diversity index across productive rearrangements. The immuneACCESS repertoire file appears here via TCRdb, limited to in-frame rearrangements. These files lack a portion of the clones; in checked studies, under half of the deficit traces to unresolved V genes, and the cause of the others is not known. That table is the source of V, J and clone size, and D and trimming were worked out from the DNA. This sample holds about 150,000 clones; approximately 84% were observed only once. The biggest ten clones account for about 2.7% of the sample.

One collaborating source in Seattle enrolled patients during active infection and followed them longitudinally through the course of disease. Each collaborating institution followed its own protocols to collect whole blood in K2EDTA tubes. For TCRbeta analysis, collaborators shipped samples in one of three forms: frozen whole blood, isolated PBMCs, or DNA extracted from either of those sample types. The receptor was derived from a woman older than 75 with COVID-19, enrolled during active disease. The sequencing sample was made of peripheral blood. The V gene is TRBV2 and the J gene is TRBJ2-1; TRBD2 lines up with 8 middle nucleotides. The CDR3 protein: CASMREVGNEQFF. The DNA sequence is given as TGTGCCAGCATGCGGGAGGTGGGAAATGAGCAGTTCTTC.